This paragraph covers one T cell receptor beta chain sequence. CDR3 size: 15 residues. Trimming at V came to 4 bases and at J to 7 bases, leaving 10 bases not matched to a gene. CDR1 KGHSH and CDR2 LQKENI come from the germline V gene. Original handling: By means of reference gene primer amplification, nucleated cell counts were estimated. Libraries were prepared by immunoSEQ multiplex PCR; TCRdb keeps only in-frame clonotypes and omits some of them. That table supplies the V and J calls and clone size; D and trimming were determined from the DNA. The sample shows about 140,000 clones, about four fifths of them seen only once. These data originate in a study of blood T cell repertoires in COVID-19. Study-wide context: Specimens from acute and convalescent COVID-19 originated in the United States, Italy and Spain. In each case, the material was cDNA or gDNA derived from T cells, B-cell-depleted T cells, or PBMCs.

The chain combines TRBV18 with TRBJ2-1; TRBD2 aligns across 7 bases. The clonotype was recovered from a human donor in a cohort sampled during active COVID-19. Sequencing used peripheral blood. CDR3 DNA sequence: TGTGCCAGCTCACGTGTGGCTAGCGGTGGGAATGAGCAGTTCTTC. This gives the protein CASSRVASGGNEQFF.